This record covers a single T cell receptor beta chain. Its antigen is unknown. This sample is drawn from a study of cytotoxic CD8 clonotypes in ibrutinib-treated CLL. Across the whole study: IGHV unmutated 17 to 18; relapsed/refractory fewer than 13; treatment-naive about 15. Response samples followed a median roughly 13 months of treatment, range 6 to 36. Patients attained some 24 partial and 2 complete responses; at median about 74 months, around 14 remained remitted while around twelve progressed. Points from the study as a whole: Once treatment began, public clonotypes, which were uncommon, contracted or stayed stable.

Clones were sequenced by immunoSEQ multiplex PCR, and TCRdb holds only the in-frame ones, with some missing. The data contain about 40,000 clones, roughly 72% of them singletons. Germline CDR1 MDHEN, CDR2 SYDVKM. V lost 5 bases and J 5 bases, leaving 13 bases between the germline ends. There are 14 residues in the CDR3. The source was PBMCs, collected at disease progression, from a patient treated with ibrutinib. This chain links TRBV28 with TRBJ2-1; no reliable D call. The sequence came from a human donor with chronic lymphocytic leukemia. The CDR3 region is CASSPRNWDNEQFF. CDR3 nucleotides: TGTGCCAGCAGTCCTAGGAACTGGGACAATGAGCAGTTCTTC. The variable domain in full, completed from reference TRBV28 and TRBJ2-1, reads DVKVTQSSRYLVKRTGEKVFLECVQDMDHENMFWYRQDPGLGLRLIYFSYDVKMKEKGDIPEGYSVSREKKERFSLILESASTNQTSMYLCASSPRNWDNEQFFGPGTRLTVL.